The subject of this entry is one T cell receptor (beta chain). The sample comes from a study of blood T cell repertoires in COVID-19. Whole-study context: From T cells, B-cell-depleted T cells, or PBMCs came the material, which was cDNA or gDNA.

This CDR3 contains 17 residues. Authors' processing steps: The authors estimated nucleated cell counts from reference gene primer amplification. Only in-frame clones appear in the TCRdb table, and some are missing; sequencing was by immunoSEQ multiplex PCR. D and trimming come from the DNA, and the V and J calls and clone size come from that table. Of over 95,000 clones listed, roughly 84% were seen once; the top ten hold roughly 1.9%. This receptor was identified in a man between 65 and 85 years old with active or convalescent COVID-19. Sequenced input: peripheral blood. The chain couples TRBV21-1 to TRBJ2-3; TRBD2, the D gene given by the table, was not confirmed from the DNA. TRBV21-1 is noted as a pseudogene. In nucleotides, the CDR3 is TGTGCCAGCAGCAAAGGTTACAGCGGGGGGGCGACAGATACGCAGTATTTT. It yields the protein CASSKGYSGGATDTQYF.